Reported below is one T cell receptor (beta chain). It lacks a known antigen. Libraries were built with the immunoSEQ multiplex PCR assay. For the multiplex PCR, a mixture combining 60 forward primers for TCR Vbeta segments and 13 reverse primers for TCR Jbeta segments was used. The CDR3 region of rearranged TCR beta genes was amplified from genomic DNA with a multiplex PCR assay. The amplified TCR beta libraries were sequenced on the Illumina HiSeq System as 87-base-pair reads. The original methods were these. In a later analysis, tens of millions of unique TCR beta chains were counted across the roughly 670 repertoires, and roughly 10 million of these chains were shared by at least two donors. To remove PCR and sequencing errors, raw reads were error-corrected and collapsed into unique sequences using a nearest-neighbor algorithm that merged closely related sequences. Alignment of CDR3 sequences to IMGT reference sequences was used to assign V, D and J gene segments. Each retained sequence needed at least a six-nucleotide match to both a V gene segment and a J gene segment. A rearrangement counted as productive if the CDR3 had no stop codons and remained in frame with V and J, and every other rearrangement counted as non-productive. CDR3 was defined according to IMGT convention as the region running from the second conserved V-encoded cysteine to the conserved J-encoded phenylalanine. The earlier analysis of about 610 of the donors excluded sequences that lacked an unambiguous match to a single V gene segment. An earlier analysis of 500 to 700 of the donors classified V segments as functional when productive rearrangements were above 56.7% and as segregating when the standard deviation between donors was above 5%. A statistical classification framework was built to diagnose cytomegalovirus status from the catalog of TCR beta chain sequences. A later analysis assigned V and J genes by comparing TCR nucleotide sequences with IMGT/GENE-DB human TR gene sequences. Using the TCRdist pipeline, a later analysis assigned CDR3 sequences along with most-parsimonious VDJ recombination scenarios. A later analysis defined each TCR beta chain by its CDR3 amino acid sequence plus V-gene family, and excluded reads lacking a unique V-gene family. As a way to deal with suspected cross-contamination and a sequencing artifact, a later analysis dropped approximately 590 nucleotide sequences that were highly shared and had low generation probability. A later analysis calculated a clonal expansion index for each public chain from normalized within-repertoire ranks of inferred template counts. Generation probabilities in a later analysis came from a VDJ recombination model fitted to out-of-frame rearrangements, and those results were checked against IGoR. In a later analysis, TCR-TCR, TCR-HLA and TCR-CMV co-occurrence was scored with hypergeometric tests, and a repertoire-size bias correction was applied to TCR pairs. In a later analysis, false discovery rates were estimated by permuting HLA or CMV assignments 20 times. In a later analysis, co-occurring TCRs were grouped using DBSCAN, with TCRdist sequence similarity added in when clustering inside HLA-allele-positive subsets. For co-occurrence clustering, repertoires with fewer than 30,000 or more than 120,000 public chains were excluded, along with roughly five repertoires with anomalous nucleotide sharing. TCRdb retrieved this table from immuneACCESS and kept in-frame rearrangements only. Not all clones are present; in checked studies, unresolved V genes account for under half, and no reason is known for the remainder. That table supplies the V and J calls and clone size; D and trimming were determined from the DNA. This sample's records show some 150,000 clones. The ten most abundant clones make up approximately 2% of the sample.

This record belongs to a study of cytomegalovirus exposure and HLA in healthy donors (dated by TCRdb to the late 2010s). Background for the entire study: According to an earlier analysis of several hundred of the donors, 200 million or so T cells yielded 100 million or so unique TCR beta sequences and 276 Gb of sequence data. Approximately 300 gigabases of sequencing data and 70 million to 95 million unique TCR sequences made up an early release that covered approximately 650 HLA-typed donors. Of the 300 to 450 genotyped donors, over 80% were placed in the genetic ancestry cluster associated with self-reported Caucasian donors. The study was designed to test whether signatures of past pathogen exposure could be identified by cataloging public T cell receptors. The study used immunosequencing to profile the T cell repertoires of around 600 subjects and linked those repertoires to cytomegalovirus serostatus. In addition to the first cohort of 500 to 850 subjects, a separate validation cohort of approximately 130 different subjects was used. To predict cytomegalovirus infection status, the study combined high-throughput TCR immunosequencing, statistical association of individual TCRs with disease status, and machine learning. A later analysis re-examined previously published TCR beta repertoires from more than 600 donors and added high-resolution HLA genotyping to investigate patterns of TCR occurrence. The later analysis used no new phenotypic data to find candidate immune exposures, relying instead on TCR beta sequences and their occurrence across donors. In an earlier analysis of a few hundred of the donors, high-throughput TCR beta sequencing was used to judge whether each TCR beta V gene segment behaved as functional or pseudogenic. Donor age, sex, ethnicity and CMV serostatus were compiled together with the repertoire data. A later genetic analysis took genome-wide SNP genotypes for about 55% of the 666 donors and used that subset as a discovery cohort. All discovery cohort repertoires had been generated using a single sequencing platform. HLA typing included class I and class II loci at four-digit resolution. The number of typed donors differed by locus: 629-630 for A, B, C, DRB1 and DQB1; some 500 for DQA1; approximately 600 for DPA1; and about 450 for DPB1. A few DR-DQ haplotypes were treated as single units for association and clustering because of strong linkage in the cohort. Among about 370 genotyped donors of the cohort, an average of around 250,000 unique TCR beta nucleotide sequences was sequenced per donor, of which about 18% were non-productive. The paper's findings and limits, for the study overall: Specific HLA alleles were associated with about 17,000 TCR beta sequences at a false discovery rate of 0.05 in a later analysis. In a later genetic analysis, a missense DCLRE1C variant was associated with V-gene and J-gene trimming of TCR beta chains, and the association was replicated in an independent cohort. In an earlier analysis of about 600 of the donors, most TCR beta V segments appeared in productive rearrangements about 87% or about 30% of the time, broadly matching IMGT annotations. Presence/absence analyses assumed roughly uniform sequencing depth across donors, an assumption that may not hold. A few of the identified cytomegalovirus-associated TCR beta chains were confirmed in vitro to be specific for cytomegalovirus antigens. In a later genetic analysis, fewer N-insertions in productive TCRs were reported among donors in an Asian-associated ancestry cluster than the approximately 670-donor mean. Several of the top co-occurrence clusters appeared to be linked to parvovirus B19, influenza, CMV and Epstein-Barr virus, according to a later analysis. In a later analysis, the rate of TCR association differed among HLA loci, with DRB1 alleles having the most associated TCRs and HLA-C alleles having the fewest. A further reported finding was that TCR beta sequences accurately predicted the HLA-A and HLA-B alleles for most subjects in the first cohort. The classifier was reported to diagnose cytomegalovirus status with high specificity and sensitivity in both the original cohort and the validation cohort. When HLA alleles, especially DR and DQ, strongly co-occurred, attributing TCR associations to individual alleles was difficult. The earlier analysis of 587 of the donors excluded over 15 rarely observed V segments, including chromosome 9 orphons, because counts were too low. Compared with equally common non-associated chains, HLA-associated TCR beta chains in a later analysis were more clonally expanded and had lower generation probabilities. The cohort was sequenced for TCR beta chains only, and without alpha or paired-chain data the features that could be detected were limited. The sequencing pipeline was judged likely to have produced a cluster of highly shared sequence variants as a technical artifact. Immune exposure information for the cohort was limited to CMV serostatus. The 87-base-pair reads could not distinguish some IMGT-functional V segments, including TRBV6-2 and TRBV6-3, so those segments were excluded. The authors suggested that the approach could potentially be extended to other disease states and immunological phenotypes. Correlated functional status among segregating V segments might be attributable to linkage disequilibrium, but an unknown experimental factor could not be ruled out. Because HLA typing was missing for some donors at each locus, association tests included only the typed subset. Most TCR sequences were seen in very few donors, while some public TCRs were found in many individuals. A later analysis found that most CMV-associated TCR beta chains appeared HLA-restricted, with HLA associations seemingly driven largely by CMV exposure. The study listed 164 TCR beta chains as associated with cytomegalovirus.

The cohort consisted of 650 to 700 healthy bone marrow donors. Cohort members were all nominally healthy when sampled, although unrecorded immune exposures were likely present. The donor was CMV seronegative and belonged to the group of over 350 seronegative cohort members. A peripheral blood sample was collected from each donor, and TCR beta sequencing was performed on peripheral blood mononuclear cells. Genomic DNA extraction from the blood cell samples was performed with the Qiagen DNeasy Blood Extraction Kit. V drops 4 bases and J drops 5 bases, leaving 12 bases in between. The CDR3 holds 13 amino acids from the cysteine to the phenylalanine. Solely the CDR3 DNA is kept, with 39 bases framed from the first base. The germline V gene provides CDR1 SQVTM and CDR2 ANQGSEA.

The sequenced material came from PBMCs. This receptor was identified in a young woman in good health and CMV-seronegative. The V gene is TRBV29-1 and the J gene is TRBJ1-5; 5 matching bases give a weak D call of TRBD1. The nucleotide sequence is TGCAGCGTTGGCCAGTCGGGGGATCAGCCCCAGCATTTT. Translation gives CSVGQSGDQPQHF.